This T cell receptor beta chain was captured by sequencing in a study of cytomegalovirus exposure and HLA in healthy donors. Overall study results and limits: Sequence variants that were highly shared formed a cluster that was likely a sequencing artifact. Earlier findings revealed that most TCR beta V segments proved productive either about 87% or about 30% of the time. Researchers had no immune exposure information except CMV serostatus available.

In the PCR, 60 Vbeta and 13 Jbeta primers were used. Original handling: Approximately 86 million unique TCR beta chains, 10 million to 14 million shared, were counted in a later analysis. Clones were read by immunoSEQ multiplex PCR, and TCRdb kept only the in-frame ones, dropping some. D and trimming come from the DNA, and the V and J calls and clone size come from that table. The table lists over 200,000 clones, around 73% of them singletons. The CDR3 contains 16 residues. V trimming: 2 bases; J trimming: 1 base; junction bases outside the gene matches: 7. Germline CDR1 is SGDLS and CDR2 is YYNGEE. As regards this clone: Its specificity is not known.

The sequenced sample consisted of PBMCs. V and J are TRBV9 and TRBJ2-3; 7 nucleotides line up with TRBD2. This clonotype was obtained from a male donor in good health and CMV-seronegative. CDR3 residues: CASSVPLAEGTDTQYF. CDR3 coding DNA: TGTGCCAGCAGCGTTCCCCTAGCGGAGGGCACAGATACGCAGTATTTT.